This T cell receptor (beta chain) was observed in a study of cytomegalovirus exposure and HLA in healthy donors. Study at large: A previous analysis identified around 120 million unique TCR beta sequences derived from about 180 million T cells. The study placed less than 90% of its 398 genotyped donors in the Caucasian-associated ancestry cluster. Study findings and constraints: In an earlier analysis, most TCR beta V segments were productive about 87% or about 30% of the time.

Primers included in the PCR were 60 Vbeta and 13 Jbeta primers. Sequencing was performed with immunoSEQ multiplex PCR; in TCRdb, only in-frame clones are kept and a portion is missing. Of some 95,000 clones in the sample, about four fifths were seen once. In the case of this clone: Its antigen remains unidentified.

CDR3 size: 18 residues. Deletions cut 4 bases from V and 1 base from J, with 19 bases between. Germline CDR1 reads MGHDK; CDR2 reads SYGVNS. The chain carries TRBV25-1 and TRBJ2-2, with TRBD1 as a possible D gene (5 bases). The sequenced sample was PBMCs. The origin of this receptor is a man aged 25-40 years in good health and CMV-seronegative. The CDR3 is CASSGPPTSDKNTGELFF. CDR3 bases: TGTGCCAGCAGTGGACCGCCAACTTCGGACAAGAACACCGGGGAGCTGTTTTTT.